This T cell receptor beta chain was obtained from a study of regulatory T cells in long-lasting Graves disease. Across the study: Less than 3 months of antithyroid drugs had been taken by newly diagnosed Graves' patients.

Time point here: newly diagnosed GD, antithyroid drugs for less than 3 months. RNA isolated from PBMCs was used to make the TCR library. The patient group derived from an endocrinology department in Xi'an, China. Construction of the TCR beta libraries employed iRepertoire HTBI primers in conjunction with Arm-PCR of CDR3 regions. One entry per CDR3 protein, called by TCRdb with MiXCR from the multiplex PCR reads. The sample yields hundreds of thousands of distinct CDR3 sequences, approximately 20% seen once. Germline V gene sequence: CDR1 SGHAT, CDR2 FQNNGV. This CDR3 has 14 amino acids. Trimming took 10 bases from V and 5 from J; bases not matched to a gene: 7. There are a few counts of this clonotype.

J is TRBJ2-3 and V is TRBV11-2; 12 nucleotides line up with TRBD2. The source material was peripheral blood mononuclear cells (PBMCs), sampled at new diagnosis, from a patient treated with antithyroid drugs. This sequence was found in a female donor with Graves disease. Here the CDR3 DNA reads TGTGCCACCAAAAAGACTAGCGGGAGAGATACGCAGTATTTT. It is translated as CATKKTSGRDTQYF.